This TCR beta chain stems from a study of identical twins. Overall study results and limits: Twin pairs had excess sharing that was weaker in beta out-of-frame sequences. Conclusions came from cross-sectional statistical analysis, not from following the same donors.

The length of the CDR3 is 15 residues. The V end lost 0 bases, the J end lost 0 bases, and 7 bases lay between the germline ends. CDR1 and CDR2 from the germline V gene are LGHNA and YNFKEQ. Turning to this clonotype: Its specificity is unknown.

A template switching step contributed a universal primer site, while unique molecular identifiers were present in the cDNA. TCRdb re-analysed the 5' RACE reads in MiXCR, keeping a single row per CDR3 protein. In the table there are 1.5 million or so distinct CDR3 sequences, 25% to 35% of which are singletons. Healthy Caucasians were all of the donors. The sequence was obtained from a newborn girl in good health. Sequenced input: cord blood. The chain carries TRBV4-2 and TRBJ2-3; D is unresolved. The CDR3 loop is CASSQELLSTDTQYF. The CDR3 DNA follows: TGTGCCAGCAGCCAAGAGCTTCTCAGCACAGATACGCAGTATTTT.